What follows are 7 T cell receptor beta chains derived from one specimen sequenced in a study of glioma-infiltrating T cells after dendritic cell vaccination. Stated time point: after dendritic cell vaccination, including at tumor progression/relapse. Data came from immunoSEQ multiplex PCR; TCRdb stores just in-frame clones and leaves some out. The sample holds roughly 50,000 clones, about 89% seen once. The material sequenced was blood, taken after dendritic cell vaccination. Receptors originate from a human donor with glioblastoma.

The rearrangement uses TRBV10-3 and TRBJ2-2, with TRBD2 matching over 7 bases. Germline trimming cut 1 base from V and 2 bases from J; bases unmatched to any gene: 13. This CDR3 spans 19 amino acids. In germline, CDR1 is ENHRY, CDR2 SYGVKD. CDR3 bases: TGTGCCATCAGTGAGTTTCCTAGCGGTTTTACACTAAACACCGGGGAGCTGTTTTTT. Translated, it gives CAISEFPSGFTLNTGELFF.

The chain uses TRBV7-2 and TRBJ2-5; TRBD2 matches at 9 bases. The CDR3 runs to 14 residues. V was pared by 5 bases and J by 5 bases, with 6 bases of the junction left unmatched. Per the germline V gene, CDR1 is SGHTA and CDR2 is FQGNSA. The CDR3 bases are TGTGCCAGCAGCAAGGGACTAGCCGGGGAGACCCAGTACTTC. Protein: CASSKGLAGETQYF.

CDR3 sequence (DNA): TGTGCCAGCAGCCAAGATCTACTAGCGGGAGGGGGAATCGCCCAGTACTTC. It specifies CASSQDLLAGGGIAQYF. The rearrangement uses TRBV4-2 and TRBJ2-5; 13 positions match TRBD2. The length of the CDR3 is 17 residues. Trimming removed 0 bases from V and 9 bases from J; junction bases left unmatched: 10. The V gene's germline CDR1 is LGHNA and CDR2 YNFKEQ.

This sequence joins TRBV7-2 and TRBJ2-7; 11 bases match TRBD2. V lost 4 bases and J lost 4; bases outside the gene matches: 6. The germline gives CDR1 SGHTA, CDR2 FQGNSA. This CDR3 region has 15 residues. The DNA of the CDR3 is TGTGCCAGCAGCTCAGATAGCGGGAGGGTGTACGAGCAGTACTTC. It specifies CASSSDSGRVYEQYF.

This chain links TRBV30 with TRBJ1-5, with TRBD1 matching over 8 bases. The CDR3 runs 15 residues. The germline V gene has CDR1 GTSNPN and CDR2 SVGIG (reference sequence). The trim removed 0 bases at V and 2 bases at J, leaving 3 bases unmatched. CDR3 in amino acids: CAWSVQGGGNQPQHF. CDR3 in DNA: TGTGCCTGGAGTGTACAGGGGGGGGGCAATCAGCCCCAGCATTTT.

The gene calls are TRBV5-4 and TRBJ2-1; 10 positions agree with TRBD2. After removal of 1 base from V and 7 bases from J, the junction contained 2 bases not matched to a gene. The CDR3 covers 14 residues. Germline CDR1 SGHNT, CDR2 YYREEE (reference sequence). As DNA, the CDR3 is TGTGCCAGCAGCTTGCCACTAGCGGGGAATGAGCAGTTCTTC. Translated: CASSLPLAGNEQFF.

The chain is built from TRBV10-3 and TRBJ2-4; 7 bases agree with TRBD1. This CDR3 comprises 12 residues. Per germline, CDR1 ENHRY and CDR2 SYGVKD. V shed 3 bases and J 14 bases; nucleotides not matched to a gene: 7. In DNA form, the CDR3 reads TGTGCCATCAGTGAACCACAGGGGATAAAGTACTTC. Translation gives CAISEPQGIKYF.